Detailed here is one T cell receptor (beta chain). The source of the sample is a study of blood T cell repertoires in COVID-19. For the study at large: Both acute and convalescent COVID-19 samples were obtained from the United States, Italy and Spain. The cDNA or gDNA used as material had been derived from T cells, B-cell-depleted T cells, or PBMCs.

The Seattle patients joined while their infection was active and were tracked longitudinally afterward. As processed by the authors: Estimates of nucleated cell counts were drawn from the amplification of reference gene primers. The protocol was immunoSEQ multiplex PCR, while the TCRdb copy is restricted to in-frame clones and leaves out a portion. The D gene and trimming were derived from the DNA, and the V and J assignments and clone size from that table. The sample holds about 170,000 clones, around four fifths seen once. The CDR3 has 13 amino acids. The V end was cut by 0 bases, the J end by 10 bases, with 8 bases between. Per germline, CDR1 SGHRS and CDR2 YFSETQ.

This TCR came from an elderly woman with COVID-19, enrolled during active disease. This rearrangement joins TRBV5-1 to TRBJ1-6; the D is unclear. Sequences were obtained from peripheral blood. For the CDR3, the DNA is TGCGCCAGCAGCTTGGGGCAAACCTCACCCCTCCACTTT. Encoded protein: CASSLGQTSPLHF.